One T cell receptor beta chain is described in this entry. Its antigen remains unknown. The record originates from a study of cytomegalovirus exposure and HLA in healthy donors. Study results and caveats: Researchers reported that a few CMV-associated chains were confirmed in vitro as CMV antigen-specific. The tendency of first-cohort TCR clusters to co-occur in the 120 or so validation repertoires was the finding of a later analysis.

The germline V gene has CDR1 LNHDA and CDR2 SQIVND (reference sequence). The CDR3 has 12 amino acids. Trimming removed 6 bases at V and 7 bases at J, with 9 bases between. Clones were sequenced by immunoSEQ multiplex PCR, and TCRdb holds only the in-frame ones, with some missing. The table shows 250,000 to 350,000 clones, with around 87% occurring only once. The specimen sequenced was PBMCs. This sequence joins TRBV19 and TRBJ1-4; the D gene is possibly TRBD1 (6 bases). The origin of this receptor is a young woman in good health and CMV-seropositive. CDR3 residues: CASRLQGEKLFF. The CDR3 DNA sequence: TGTGCCAGTAGACTACAGGGTGAAAAACTGTTTTTT.